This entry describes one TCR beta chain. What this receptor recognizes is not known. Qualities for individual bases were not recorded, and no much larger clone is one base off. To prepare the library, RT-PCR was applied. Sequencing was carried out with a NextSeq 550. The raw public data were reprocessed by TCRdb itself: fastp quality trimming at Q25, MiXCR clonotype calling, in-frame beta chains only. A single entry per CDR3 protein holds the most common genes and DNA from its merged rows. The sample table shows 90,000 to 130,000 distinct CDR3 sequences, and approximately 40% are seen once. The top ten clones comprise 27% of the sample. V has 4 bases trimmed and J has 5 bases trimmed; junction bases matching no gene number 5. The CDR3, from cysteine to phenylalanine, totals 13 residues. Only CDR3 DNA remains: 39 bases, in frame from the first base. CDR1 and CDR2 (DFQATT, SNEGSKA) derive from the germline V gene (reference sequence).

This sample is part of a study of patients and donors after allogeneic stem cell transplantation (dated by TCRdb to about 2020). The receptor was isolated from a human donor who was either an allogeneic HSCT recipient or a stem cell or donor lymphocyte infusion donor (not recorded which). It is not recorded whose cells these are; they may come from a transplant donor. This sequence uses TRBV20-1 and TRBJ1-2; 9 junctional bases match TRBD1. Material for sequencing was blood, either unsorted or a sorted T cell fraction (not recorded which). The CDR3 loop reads CSAKTGGVYGYTF. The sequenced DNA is TGCAGTGCTAAGACAGGGGGTGTATATGGCTACACCTTC.